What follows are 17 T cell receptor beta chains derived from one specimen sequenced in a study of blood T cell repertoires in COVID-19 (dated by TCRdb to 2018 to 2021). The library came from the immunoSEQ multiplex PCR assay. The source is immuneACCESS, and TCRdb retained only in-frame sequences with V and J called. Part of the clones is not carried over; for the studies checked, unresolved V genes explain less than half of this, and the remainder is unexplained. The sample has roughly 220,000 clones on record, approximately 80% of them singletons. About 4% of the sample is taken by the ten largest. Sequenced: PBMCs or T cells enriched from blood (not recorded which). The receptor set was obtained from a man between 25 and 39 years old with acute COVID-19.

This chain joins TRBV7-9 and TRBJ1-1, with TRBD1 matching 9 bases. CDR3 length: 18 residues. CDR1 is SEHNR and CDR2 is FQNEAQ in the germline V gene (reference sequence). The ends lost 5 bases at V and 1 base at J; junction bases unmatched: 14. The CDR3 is CASSLLGGQGPSNTEAFF. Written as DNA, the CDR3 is TGTGCCAGCAGCCTCCTTGGGGGACAGGGCCCTTCGAACACTGAAGCTTTCTTT. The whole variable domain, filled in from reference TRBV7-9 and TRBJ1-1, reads DTGVSQNPRHKITKRGQNVTFRCDPISEHNRLYWYRQTLGQGPEFLTYFQNEAQLEKSRLLSDRFSAERPKGSFSTLEIQRTEQGDSAMYLCASSLLGGQGPSNTEAFFGQGTRLTVV.

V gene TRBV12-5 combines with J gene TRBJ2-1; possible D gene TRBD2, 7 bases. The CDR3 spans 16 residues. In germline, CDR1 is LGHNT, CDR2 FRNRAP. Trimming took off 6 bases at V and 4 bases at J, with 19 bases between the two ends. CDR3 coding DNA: TGTGCTAGTGGCCCGGGGCCGGGGGGCGATTACAATGAGCAGTTCTTC. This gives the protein CASGPGPGGDYNEQFF.

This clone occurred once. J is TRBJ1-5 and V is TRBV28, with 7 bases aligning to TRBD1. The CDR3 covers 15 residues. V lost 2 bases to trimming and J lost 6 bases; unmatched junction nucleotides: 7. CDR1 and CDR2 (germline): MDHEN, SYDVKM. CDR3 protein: CASSLGSGGSQPQHF. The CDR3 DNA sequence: TGTGCCAGCAGTTTAGGTTCAGGGGGGAGTCAGCCCCAGCATTTT. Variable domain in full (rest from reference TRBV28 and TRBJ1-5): DVKVTQSSRYLVKRTGEKVFLECVQDMDHENMFWYRQDPGLGLRLIYFSYDVKMKEKGDIPEGYSVSREKKERFSLILESASTNQTSMYLCASSLGSGGSQPQHFGDGTRLSIL.

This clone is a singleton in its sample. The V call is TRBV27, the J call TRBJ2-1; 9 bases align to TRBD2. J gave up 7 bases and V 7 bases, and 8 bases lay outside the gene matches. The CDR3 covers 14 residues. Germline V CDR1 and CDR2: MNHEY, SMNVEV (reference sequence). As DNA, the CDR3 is TGTGCCAGCAACCCCAGCGGGGGGCAGAATGAGCAGTTCTTC. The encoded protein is CASNPSGGQNEQFF.

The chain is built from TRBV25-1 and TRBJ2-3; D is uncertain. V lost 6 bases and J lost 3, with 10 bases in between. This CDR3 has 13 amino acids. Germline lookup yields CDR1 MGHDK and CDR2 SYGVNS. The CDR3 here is CASRTELTDTQYF. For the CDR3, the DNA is TGTGCCAGCAGGACTGAACTAACAGATACGCAGTATTTT.

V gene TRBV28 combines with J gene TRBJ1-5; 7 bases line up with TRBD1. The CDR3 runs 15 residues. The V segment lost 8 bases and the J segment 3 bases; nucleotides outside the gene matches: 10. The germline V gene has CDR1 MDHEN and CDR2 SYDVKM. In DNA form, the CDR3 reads TGTGCCAGCGGGGAAAAGGGGGCTACCAATCAGCCCCAGCATTTT. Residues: CASGEKGATNQPQHF.

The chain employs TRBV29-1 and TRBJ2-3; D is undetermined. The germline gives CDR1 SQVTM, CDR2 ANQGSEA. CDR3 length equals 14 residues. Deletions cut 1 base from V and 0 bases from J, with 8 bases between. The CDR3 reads CSVEAPASTDTQYF. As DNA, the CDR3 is TGCAGCGTTGAAGCTCCAGCGAGCACAGATACGCAGTATTTT.

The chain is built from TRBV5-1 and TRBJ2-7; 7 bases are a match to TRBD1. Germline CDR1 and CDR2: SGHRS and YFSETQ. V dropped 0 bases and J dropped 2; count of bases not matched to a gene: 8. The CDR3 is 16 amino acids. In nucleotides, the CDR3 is TGCGCCAGCAGCTTGGGAGGGGGCATCCCACCCTACGAGCAGTACTTC. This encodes CASSLGGGIPPYEQYF.

The CDR3 is CASTLTGGTGNTIYF. In nucleotides, the CDR3 is TGTGCCAGCACCCTAACGGGGGGCACTGGAAACACCATATATTTT. The genes are TRBV3-1 (or the pseudogene TRBV3-2) and TRBJ1-3; a weak D match, TRBD1 (6 bases). Germline CDR1 is LGHDT and CDR2 is YNNKEL (reference sequence). The germline V and J ends were trimmed by 7 bases and 2 bases, with 15 bases remaining between them. There are 15 residues in the CDR3.

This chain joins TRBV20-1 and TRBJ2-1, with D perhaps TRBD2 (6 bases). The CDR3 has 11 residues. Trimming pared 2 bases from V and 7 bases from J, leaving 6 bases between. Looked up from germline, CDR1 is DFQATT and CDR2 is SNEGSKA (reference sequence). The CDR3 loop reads CSARLANEQFF. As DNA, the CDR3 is TGCAGTGCTAGACTAGCGAATGAGCAGTTCTTC.

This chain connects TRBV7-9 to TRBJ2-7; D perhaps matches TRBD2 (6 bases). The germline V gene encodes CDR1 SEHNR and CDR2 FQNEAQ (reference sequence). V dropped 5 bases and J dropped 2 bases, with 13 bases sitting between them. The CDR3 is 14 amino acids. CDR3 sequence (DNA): TGTGCCAGCAGCATTCCCGGAGGGCCCTACGAGCAGTACTTC. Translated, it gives CASSIPGGPYEQYF.

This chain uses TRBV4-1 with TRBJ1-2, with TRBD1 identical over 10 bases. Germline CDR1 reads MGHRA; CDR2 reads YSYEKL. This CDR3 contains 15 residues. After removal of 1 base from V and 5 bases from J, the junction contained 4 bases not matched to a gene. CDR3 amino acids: CASSQGQGAGYGYTF. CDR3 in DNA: TGCGCCAGCAGCCAAGGACAGGGGGCAGGGTATGGCTACACCTTC.

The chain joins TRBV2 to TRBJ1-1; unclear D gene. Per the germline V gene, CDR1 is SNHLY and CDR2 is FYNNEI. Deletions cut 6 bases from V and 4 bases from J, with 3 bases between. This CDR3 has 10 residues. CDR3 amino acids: CASRATEAFF. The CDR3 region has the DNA TGTGCCAGCAGGGCCACTGAAGCTTTCTTT. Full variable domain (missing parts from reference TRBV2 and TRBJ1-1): EPEVTQTPSHQVTQMGQEVILRCVPISNHLYFYWYRQILGQKVEFLVSFYNNEISEKSEIFDDQFSVERPDGSNFTLKIRSTKLEDSAMYFCASRATEAFFGQGTRLTVV.

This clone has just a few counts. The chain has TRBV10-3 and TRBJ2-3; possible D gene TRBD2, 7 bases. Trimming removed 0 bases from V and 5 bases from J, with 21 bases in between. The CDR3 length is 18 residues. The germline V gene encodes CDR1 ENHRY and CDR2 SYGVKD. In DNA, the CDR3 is TGTGCCATCAGTGAGTCGACCCTCCACGGGGGGCGGTTAGATACGCAGTATTTT. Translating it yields CAISESTLHGGRLDTQYF.

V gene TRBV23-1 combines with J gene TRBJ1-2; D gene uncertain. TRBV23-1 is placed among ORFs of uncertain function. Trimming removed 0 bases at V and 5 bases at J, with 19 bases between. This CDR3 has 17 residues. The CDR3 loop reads CASSQSPHADGGYGYTF. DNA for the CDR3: TGCGCCAGCAGTCAATCCCCTCATGCGGACGGAGGATATGGCTACACCTTC.

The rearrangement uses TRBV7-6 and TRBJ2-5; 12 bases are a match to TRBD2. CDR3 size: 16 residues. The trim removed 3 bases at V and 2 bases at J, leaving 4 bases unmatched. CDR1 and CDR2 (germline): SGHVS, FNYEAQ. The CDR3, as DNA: TGTGCCAGCAGCTTGGAGCTAGCGGGGGGGCAAGAGACCCAGTACTTC. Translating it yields CASSLELAGGQETQYF.

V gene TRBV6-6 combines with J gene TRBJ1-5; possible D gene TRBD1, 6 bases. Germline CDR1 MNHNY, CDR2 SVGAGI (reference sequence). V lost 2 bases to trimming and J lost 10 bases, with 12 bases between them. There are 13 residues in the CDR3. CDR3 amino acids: CASSYTYREPQHF. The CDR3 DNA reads TGTGCCAGCAGTTACACATACAGGGAACCCCAGCATTTT.